This entry lists 30 T cell receptor beta chains sequenced from one sample in a study of early T cells in non-severe SARS-CoV-2 infection. TCRdb re-analysed the 5' RACE reads in MiXCR, keeping a single row per CDR3 protein. The sample has 55,000 to 75,000 distinct CDR3 sequences; 10% to 15% are singletons. The sample comprised whole blood. These receptors originate from an adult who was a healthcare worker with PCR-confirmed SARS-CoV-2 infection or an uninfected control (not recorded which).

This clonotype has more than one count but fewer than ten. At one end the junction does not follow the germline gene, possibly because of a read error. The chain uses TRBV18 and TRBJ2-7, with TRBD1 matching over 7 bases. This CDR3 has 15 residues. Germline V lookup: CDR1 KGHSH, CDR2 LQKENI. The DNA for the CDR3 is TGTGCCAGCTCATTTTCAGGGGGATCCTCCCACGAGCAGTACTTC. Amino acid sequence: CASSFSGGSSHEQYF.

This clonotype was detected ten times or more. As DNA, the CDR3 is TGCAGTGCTAGTTACCCCGGACAGGGACGCGGCTACACCTTC. Translation gives CSASYPGQGRGYTF. The gene calls are TRBV20-1 and TRBJ1-2, with 8 positions matching TRBD1. Germline CDR1 reads DFQATT; CDR2 reads SNEGSKA (reference sequence). The CDR3 sequence is 14 residues long. Unmatched junction bases numbered 11, after V lost 3 bases and J lost 8 bases.

This clonotype was recorded many times. The chain combines TRBV6-2 or TRBV6-3 with TRBJ2-7; 8 positions agree with TRBD1. The CDR3 length is 15 residues. The V and J ends lost 2 bases and 5 bases, in that order; junction bases with no gene match: 8. CDR1 and CDR2 from the germline V gene are MNHEY and SVGEGT. The CDR3 reads CASSYVPDRAHEQYF. As DNA, the CDR3 is TGTGCCAGCAGTTACGTGCCGGACAGGGCCCACGAGCAGTACTTC.

In this sample, this clonotype turned up a few times. The chain links TRBV7-9 to TRBJ2-1; TRBD1 aligns across 9 bases. V shed 5 bases, J shed 4 bases, and the junction held 15 bases outside the gene matches. Germline assignment: CDR1 SEHNR and CDR2 FQNEAQ (reference sequence). The CDR3 contains 18 residues. The CDR3 loop is CASSLPTGGITNYNEQFF. The CDR3 DNA sequence: TGTGCCAGCAGCCTCCCGACAGGGGGGATAACCAATTACAATGAGCAGTTCTTC.

Ten or more counts support this clonotype. V and J are TRBV7-3 and TRBJ1-1; 7 nucleotides match TRBD1. The length of the CDR3 is 15 residues. Germline CDR1 reads SGHTA; CDR2 reads FQGTGA. V lost 4 bases, J lost 0 bases, and 5 bases stayed unmatched. This chain's CDR3 is CASSSSTGMNTEAFF. CDR3 DNA: TGTGCCAGCAGCTCATCGACAGGGATGAACACTGAAGCTTTCTTT.

This clonotype was counted between two and nine times. The chain carries TRBV4-1 and TRBJ2-1, with D uncertain. The CDR3 extends over 15 amino acids. Trimming pared 8 bases from V and 8 bases from J, leaving 22 bases between. Germline CDR1 MGHRA, CDR2 YSYEKL. The CDR3 sequence: CASEPGGELGDEQFF. CDR3 DNA: TGCGCCAGCGAGCCTGGCGGTGAGTTGGGCGATGAGCAGTTCTTC.

This clonotype was counted between two and nine times. The rearrangement links TRBV29-1 to TRBJ2-3; D possibly corresponds to TRBD2 (5 bases). The CDR3 length is 14 residues. V lost 2 bases to trimming and J lost 1 base, with 10 bases between them. Looked up from germline, CDR1 is SQVTM and CDR2 is ANQGSEA. CDR3 nucleotides: TGCAGCGTTGAACCCCGGACTGGCACAGATACGCAGTATTTT. The encoded protein is CSVEPRTGTDTQYF.

This clonotype showed up just a few times. The V and J genes are TRBV6-5 and TRBJ2-3, with 7 bases matching TRBD1. Germline V gene lookup returns CDR1 MNHEY and CDR2 SVGAGI. The CDR3 length is 15 residues. J lost 4 bases, V lost 0 bases, and 4 bases had no gene match. CDR3 in amino acids: CASSYSMQGADTQYF. CDR3 DNA sequence: TGTGCCAGCAGTTACTCGATGCAGGGGGCAGATACGCAGTATTTT.

This clonotype was seen many times. The CDR3 region is CATSRDSGSSYF. In DNA, the CDR3 is TGTGCCACCAGCAGAGATTCCGGCAGCTCGTACTTC. The chain recombines TRBV15 with TRBJ2-7; D is unclear. CDR1 LNHNV and CDR2 YYDKDF come from the germline V gene (reference sequence). This CDR3 has 12 residues. V gave up 0 bases and J gave up 12 bases, with 12 bases separating them.

This clonotype was counted at least ten times. The chain joins TRBV7-9 to TRBJ2-1, with TRBD2 identical over 10 bases. The CDR3 totals 15 residues. Germline V gene lookup returns CDR1 SEHNR and CDR2 FQNEAQ (reference sequence). Losses at the gene ends were 1 base for V and 8 bases for J; bases not matched to a gene: 5. This chain's CDR3 is CASSLGLAGADEQFF. The DNA for the CDR3 is TGTGCCAGCAGCTTAGGTCTAGCGGGAGCCGATGAGCAGTTCTTC.

To note about this clonotype: A much larger clone lies a single base off, so this may be a read error. This chain uses TRBV29-1 with TRBJ2-1; unclear D gene. The V end lost 8 bases, the J end lost 6 bases, and 14 bases lay between the germline ends. The CDR3 loop spans 12 amino acids. In germline, CDR1 is SQVTM, CDR2 ANQGSEA. The CDR3 spells CSIRVNSNEQFF. The CDR3 DNA reads as TGCAGCATCCGGGTCAACTCCAATGAGCAGTTCTTC.

This chain links TRBV28 with TRBJ1-1; D is ambiguous. V shed 1 base and J shed 0 bases, with 9 bases lying between them. The CDR3 consists of 15 residues. The germline V gene encodes CDR1 MDHEN and CDR2 SYDVKM. The DNA of the CDR3 is TGTGCCAGCAGTTTATTACAGTCACTGAACACTGAAGCTTTCTTT. Translation: CASSLLQSLNTEAFF.

Ten or more counts support this clonotype. The chain combines TRBV12-3 or TRBV12-4 with TRBJ2-1; 9 nucleotides agree with TRBD1. J lost 5 bases, V lost 7 bases, and 9 bases had no gene match. The CDR3 has 15 residues. In nucleotides, the CDR3 is TGTGCCAGCAAGCGGGACAGGGTGGCCGACAATGAGCAGTTCTTC. It specifies CASKRDRVADNEQFF.

This clonotype was seen more than once but under ten times. The gene calls are TRBV19 and TRBJ2-1; 11 bases match TRBD2. The CDR3 contains 17 residues. J was trimmed by 6 bases and V by 2 bases; bases with no gene match: 9. The V gene's germline CDR1 is LNHDA and CDR2 SQIVND (reference sequence). CDR3 in DNA: TGTGCCAGTAGTATAACAAGGGCTAGCGGGAGGACCAATGAGCAGTTCTTC. Translation: CASSITRASGRTNEQFF.

This clonotype was found once. V and J are TRBV12-3 or TRBV12-4 and TRBJ2-2, with TRBD2 matching over 10 bases. The ends lost 6 bases at V and 6 bases at J; junction bases unmatched: 13. The CDR3 covers 17 residues. The CDR3 protein is CASSPTPLAGVAGELFF. CDR3 bases: TGTGCCAGCAGCCCGACTCCCCTAGCGGGAGTAGCCGGGGAGCTGTTTTTT.

This clonotype was seen a handful of times. The chain has TRBV28 and TRBJ2-3, with D possibly matching TRBD2 (5 bases). CDR3 size: 17 residues. The ends were cut back, 5 bases at V and 2 bases at J, with 20 bases in the middle. CDR1 and CDR2 (germline): MDHEN, SYDVKM. As DNA, the CDR3 is TGTGCCAGCAGTGACTACCCGGCCCCAAGGGACACAGATACGCAGTATTTT. Translation: CASSDYPAPRDTDTQYF.

This clonotype showed up just a few times. The chain is built from TRBV11-2 and TRBJ2-1; 12 bases map to TRBD2. Germline trimming cut 4 bases from V and 10 bases from J; bases unmatched to any gene: 14. CDR3 length equals 17 residues. The V gene's germline CDR1 is SGHAT and CDR2 FQNNGV. The CDR3 DNA follows: TGTGCCAGCAGCTCCCGACCTCTAGCGGGAGGGCCGGGGGAGCAGTTCTTC. The encoded protein is CASSSRPLAGGPGEQFF.

The genes are TRBV11-2 and TRBJ1-1; maybe TRBD1 (5 bases). The V gene lost 4 bases and the J gene lost 1 base, with 10 bases spanning the gap. This CDR3 region has 14 residues. Germline CDR1 and CDR2: SGHAT and FQNNGV. DNA for the CDR3: TGTGCCAGCAGCTCGGGACGTAAGAACACTGAAGCTTTCTTT. This translates into CASSSGRKNTEAFF.

The rearrangement joins TRBV10-3 to TRBJ2-1, with 7 bases fitting TRBD2. V lost 2 bases, J lost 8 bases, and 3 bases stayed unmatched. CDR3 length: 13 residues. Germline V gene sequence: CDR1 ENHRY, CDR2 SYGVKD. CDR3 coding DNA: TGTGCCATCAGTGAGGCGGGAGTGTATGAGCAGTTCTTC. This encodes CAISEAGVYEQFF.

There are a few counts of this clonotype. This chain links TRBV5-6 with TRBJ1-2; no definite D call. The germline V gene has CDR1 SGHDT and CDR2 YYEEEE. The CDR3 is made up of 13 amino acids. The V end lost 0 bases, the J end lost 5 bases, and 8 bases lay between the germline ends. In DNA, the CDR3 is TGTGCCAGCAGCTTGGATAACGAATATGGCTACACCTTC. It translates to CASSLDNEYGYTF.

This rearrangement joins TRBV28 to TRBJ1-1, with TRBD1 as a possible D gene (5 bases). The CDR3 is 15 residues long. CDR1 and CDR2 (germline): MDHEN, SYDVKM. The ends were cut back, 8 bases at V and 5 bases at J, with 21 bases in the middle. The chain's CDR3 is CASLRDFSVGTEAFF. The CDR3 nucleotides read TGTGCCAGCTTAAGGGACTTCTCGGTGGGGACTGAAGCTTTCTTT.

This clonotype was seen more than once but under ten times. The chain carries TRBV12-3 or TRBV12-4 and TRBJ2-7, with a tentative D call TRBD2 (5 bases). V lost 5 bases to trimming and J lost 7 bases, with 12 bases between them. The CDR3 is made up of 12 amino acids. Here the CDR3 DNA reads TGTGCCAGCAGTGTAGAGGGCCTAGAGCAGTACTTC. Its translation is CASSVEGLEQYF.

This clonotype was observed at least ten times. The chain couples TRBV12-3 or TRBV12-4 to TRBJ2-1, with D uncertain. The ends were cut back, 6 bases at V and 10 bases at J, with 16 bases in the middle. This CDR3 spans 13 amino acids. The CDR3 reads CASSPPSVLEQFF. The CDR3 nucleotides are TGTGCCAGCAGCCCTCCGTCGGTGTTGGAGCAGTTCTTC.

There are a few counts of this clonotype. The junction and the germline gene differ at one end; a read error may be behind it. The chain joins TRBV12-3 or TRBV12-4 to TRBJ2-5; 7 nucleotides agree with TRBD1. The CDR3 is 17 residues long. CDR3 loop: CASRLGGMGRARETQYF. CDR3 nucleotide sequence: TGTGCCAGCAGATTAGGGGGCATGGGCAGGGCTAGAGAGACCCAGTACTTC.

This sequence joins TRBV4-2 and TRBJ1-1, with D perhaps TRBD1 (6 bases). Germline CDR1 reads LGHNA; CDR2 reads YNFKEQ. V lost 0 bases, J lost 5 bases, and 7 bases lay in between. This CDR3 has 13 residues. The CDR3 DNA reads TGTGCCAGCAGCCAAGAAGGGGGGACTGAAGCTTTCTTT. Its protein is CASSQEGGTEAFF.

J is TRBJ2-7 and V is TRBV28; TRBD2 might be the D (6 bases). The V gene's germline CDR1 is MDHEN and CDR2 SYDVKM. The CDR3 covers 14 residues. V was pared by 4 bases and J by 1 base, with 11 bases between. The CDR3 sequence is CASSSRDGSYEQYF. In DNA form, the CDR3 reads TGTGCCAGCAGTTCGCGGGACGGTTCCTACGAGCAGTACTTC.

This clonotype has more than one count but fewer than ten. The chain uses TRBV28 and TRBJ1-5; D uncertain. Trimming left V 10 bases short and J 4 bases short, with 8 bases between. This CDR3 spans 11 amino acids. Germline CDR1 is MDHEN and CDR2 is SYDVKM. CDR3 sequence: CATQRNQPQHF. The CDR3 coding sequence is TGTGCCACCCAGAGGAATCAGCCCCAGCATTTT.

V usage is TRBV5-6 and J usage is TRBJ2-3; possible D gene TRBD1, 6 bases. The CDR3 consists of 14 residues. Germline-derived CDR1 and CDR2 are SGHDT and YYEEEE. Trimming stripped 0 bases from V and 10 bases from J, with 15 bases between. This CDR3 is CASSLGTVVTAQYF. CDR3 coding DNA: TGTGCCAGCAGCTTGGGGACAGTTGTGACGGCGCAGTATTTT.

This clonotype was observed many times. V and J are TRBV29-1 and TRBJ1-2; D gene uncertain. V gave up 3 bases and J gave up 3 bases, with 8 bases separating them. Germline loops: CDR1 SQVTM, CDR2 ANQGSEA. The CDR3 totals 12 residues. This CDR3 is CSVDKGDYGYTF. The CDR3 DNA sequence: TGCAGCGTTGATAAGGGAGACTATGGCTACACCTTC. The whole variable domain, remainder taken from reference TRBV29-1 and TRBJ1-2, is SAVISQKPSRDICQRGTSLTIQCQVDSQVTMMFWYRQQPGQSLTLIATANQGSEATYESGFVIDKFPISRPNLTFSTLTVSNMSPEDSSIYLCSVDKGDYGYTFGSGTRLTVV.

This clonotype occurred a few times. The V and J genes are TRBV15 and TRBJ1-1; D remains unclear. The CDR3 covers 14 residues. The ends were cut back, 5 bases at V and 5 bases at J, with 15 bases in the middle. Per germline, CDR1 LNHNV and CDR2 YYDKDF (reference sequence). CDR3 coding DNA: TGTGCCACCAGCGGGAGCCGGAGCGGTACTGAAGCTTTCTTT. It is translated as CATSGSRSGTEAFF.